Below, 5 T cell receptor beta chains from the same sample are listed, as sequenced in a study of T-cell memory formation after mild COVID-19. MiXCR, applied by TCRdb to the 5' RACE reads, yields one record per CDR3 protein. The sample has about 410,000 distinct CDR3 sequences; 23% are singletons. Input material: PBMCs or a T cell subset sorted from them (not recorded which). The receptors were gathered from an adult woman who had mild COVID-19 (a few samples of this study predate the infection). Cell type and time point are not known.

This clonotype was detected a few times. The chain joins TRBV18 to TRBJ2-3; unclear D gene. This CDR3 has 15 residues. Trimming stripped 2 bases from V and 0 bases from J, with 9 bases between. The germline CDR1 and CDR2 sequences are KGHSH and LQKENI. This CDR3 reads CASSPGIGSTDTQYF. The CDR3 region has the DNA TGTGCCAGCTCACCAGGGATTGGCAGCACAGATACGCAGTATTTT.

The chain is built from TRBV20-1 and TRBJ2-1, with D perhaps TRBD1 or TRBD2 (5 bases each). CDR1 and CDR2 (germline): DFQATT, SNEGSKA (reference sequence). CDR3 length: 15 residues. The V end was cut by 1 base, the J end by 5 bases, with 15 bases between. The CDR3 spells CSARGPGTPNNEQFF. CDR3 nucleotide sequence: TGCAGTGCTAGAGGTCCCGGGACGCCGAACAATGAGCAGTTCTTC.

CDR3 residues: CASSRDRGRRYEQYF. In nucleotides, the CDR3 is TGCGCCAGCAGCCGAGACAGGGGGCGACGGTACGAGCAGTACTTC. J is TRBJ2-7 and V is TRBV5-1; 10 bases are shared with TRBD1. V gave up 4 bases and J gave up 4 bases; unmatched junction bases: 8. The CDR3 sequence is 15 residues long. Germline lookup yields CDR1 SGHRS and CDR2 YFSETQ. Combining the CDR3 with reference TRBV5-1 and TRBJ2-7 gives the whole variable domain KAGVTQTPRYLIKTRGQQVTLSCSPISGHRSVSWYQQTPGQGLQFLFEYFSETQRNKGNFPGRFSGRQFSNSRSEMNVSTLELGDSALYLCASSRDRGRRYEQYFGPGTRLTVT.

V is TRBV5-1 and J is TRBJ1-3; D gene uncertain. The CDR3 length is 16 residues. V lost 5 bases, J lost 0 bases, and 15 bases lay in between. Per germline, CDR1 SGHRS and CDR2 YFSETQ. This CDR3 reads CASRRGDVDSGNTIYF. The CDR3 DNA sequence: TGCGCCAGCAGGCGAGGCGACGTAGACTCTGGAAACACCATATATTTT.

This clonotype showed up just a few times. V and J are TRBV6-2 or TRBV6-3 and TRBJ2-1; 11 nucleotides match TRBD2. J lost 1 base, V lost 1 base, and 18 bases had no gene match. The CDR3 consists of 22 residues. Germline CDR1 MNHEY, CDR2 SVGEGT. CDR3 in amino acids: CASSYYPQGTSGPLSSYNEQFF. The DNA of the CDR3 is TGTGCCAGCAGTTACTACCCGCAGGGGACTAGCGGCCCTCTGTCGTCCTACAATGAGCAGTTCTTC.